Below, one T cell receptor beta chain is given with its context. This entry comes from a study of cytomegalovirus exposure and HLA in healthy donors. The PCR had 60 Vbeta and 13 Jbeta primers. Clones were read by immunoSEQ multiplex PCR, and TCRdb kept only the in-frame ones, dropping some. The sample contains about 190,000 clones, around 80% of which appear only once. The junction had 18 bases not matched to a gene; V was cut back by 5 bases and J by 6 bases. The CDR3 is 18 amino acids. Germline V gene data show CDR1 as KGHSH and CDR2 as LQKENI. This sequence joins TRBV18 and TRBJ1-2; 10 nucleotides match TRBD1. This TCR came from a man between 18 and 29 years old in good health and CMV-seronegative. Sequenced input: PBMCs. The CDR3 DNA reads as TGTGCCAGCTCAAAGTCCCGGGACAGGGGTCCGAGAAGGGATGGCTACACCTTC. It specifies CASSKSRDRGPRRDGYTF.